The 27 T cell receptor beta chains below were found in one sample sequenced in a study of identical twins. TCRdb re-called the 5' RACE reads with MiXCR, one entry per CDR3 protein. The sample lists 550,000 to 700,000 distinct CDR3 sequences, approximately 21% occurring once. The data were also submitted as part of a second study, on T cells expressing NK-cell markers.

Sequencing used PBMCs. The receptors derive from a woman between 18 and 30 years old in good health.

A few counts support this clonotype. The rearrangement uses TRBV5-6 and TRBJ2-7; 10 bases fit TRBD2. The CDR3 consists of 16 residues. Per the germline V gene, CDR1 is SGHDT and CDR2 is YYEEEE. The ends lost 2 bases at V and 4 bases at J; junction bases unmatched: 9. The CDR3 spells CASSFYQRGGVYEQYF. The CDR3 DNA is TGTGCCAGCAGCTTCTATCAGCGGGGGGGCGTATACGAGCAGTACTTC.

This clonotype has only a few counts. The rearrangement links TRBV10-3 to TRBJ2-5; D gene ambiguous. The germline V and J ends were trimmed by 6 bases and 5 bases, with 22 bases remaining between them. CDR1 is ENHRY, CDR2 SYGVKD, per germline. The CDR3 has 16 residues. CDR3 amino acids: CAISLTQERRPETQYF. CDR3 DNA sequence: TGTGCCATCAGCCTAACCCAGGAGCGCCGGCCGGAGACCCAGTACTTC.

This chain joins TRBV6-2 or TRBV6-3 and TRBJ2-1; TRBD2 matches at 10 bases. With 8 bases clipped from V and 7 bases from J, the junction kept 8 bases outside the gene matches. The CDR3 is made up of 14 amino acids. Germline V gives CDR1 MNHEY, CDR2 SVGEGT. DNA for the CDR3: TGTGCCAGCCGAGCTAGCGGGAGCCAGAATGAGCAGTTCTTC. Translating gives CASRASGSQNEQFF.

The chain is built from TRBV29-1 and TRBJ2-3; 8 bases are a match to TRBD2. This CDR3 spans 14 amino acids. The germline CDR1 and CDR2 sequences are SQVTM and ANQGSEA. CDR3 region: CSGGTGGFTDTQYF. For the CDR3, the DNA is TGCAGTGGGGGGACGGGGGGGTTCACAGATACGCAGTATTTT.

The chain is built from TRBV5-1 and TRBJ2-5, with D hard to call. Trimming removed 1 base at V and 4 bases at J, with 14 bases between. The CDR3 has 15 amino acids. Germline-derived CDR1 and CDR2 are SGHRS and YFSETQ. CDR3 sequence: CASSLSATPRETQYF. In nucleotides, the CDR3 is TGCGCCAGCAGCTTGTCGGCGACCCCCAGAGAGACCCAGTACTTC.

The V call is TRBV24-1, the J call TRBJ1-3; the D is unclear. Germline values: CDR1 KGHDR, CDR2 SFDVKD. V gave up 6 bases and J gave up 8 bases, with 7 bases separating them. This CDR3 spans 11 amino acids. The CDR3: CATSPRYTIYF. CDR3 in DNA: TGTGCCACCAGTCCCCGATACACCATATATTTT.

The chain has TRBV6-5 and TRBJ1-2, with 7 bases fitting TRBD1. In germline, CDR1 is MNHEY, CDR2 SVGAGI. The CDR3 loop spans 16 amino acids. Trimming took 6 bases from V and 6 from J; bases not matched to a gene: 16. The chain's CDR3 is CASRSSRTGVRDGYTF. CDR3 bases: TGTGCCAGCAGGTCCTCCCGTACAGGGGTGAGGGATGGCTACACCTTC.

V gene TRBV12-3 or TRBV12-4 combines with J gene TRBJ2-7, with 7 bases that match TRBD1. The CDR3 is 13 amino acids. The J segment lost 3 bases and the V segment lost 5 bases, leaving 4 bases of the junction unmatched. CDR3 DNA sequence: TGTGCCAGCAGTAGGGACAGTCGCTACGAGCAGTACTTC. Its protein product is CASSRDSRYEQYF.

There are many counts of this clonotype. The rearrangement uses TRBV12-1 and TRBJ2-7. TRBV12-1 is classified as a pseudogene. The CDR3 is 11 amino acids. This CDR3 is CASSFKHEQYF. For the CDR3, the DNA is TGTGCCAGCAGCTTCAAGCACGAGCAGTACTTC.

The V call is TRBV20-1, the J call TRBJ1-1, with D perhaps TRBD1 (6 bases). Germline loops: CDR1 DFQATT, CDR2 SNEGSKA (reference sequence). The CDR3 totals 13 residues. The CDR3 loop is CIAQGLSDTEAFF. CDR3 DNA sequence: TGCATCGCCCAGGGGCTCTCAGACACTGAAGCTTTCTTT.

The chain's CDR3 is CSARVGGGADEQFF. The CDR3 DNA sequence: TGCAGTGCTAGAGTGGGCGGGGGGGCCGATGAGCAGTTCTTC. The chain couples TRBV20-1 to TRBJ2-1; 9 nucleotides align to TRBD2. The V gene end was trimmed by 1 base and the J gene end by 8 bases; junction bases not matched to a gene: 6. This CDR3 contains 14 residues. The V gene's germline CDR1 is DFQATT and CDR2 SNEGSKA (reference sequence).

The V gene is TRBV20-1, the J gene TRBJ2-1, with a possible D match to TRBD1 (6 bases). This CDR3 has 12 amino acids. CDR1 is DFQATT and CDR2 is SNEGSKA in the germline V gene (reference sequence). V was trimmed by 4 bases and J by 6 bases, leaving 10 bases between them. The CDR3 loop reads CSAIRQVNEQFF. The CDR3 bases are TGCAGTGCTATACGACAGGTCAATGAGCAGTTCTTC.

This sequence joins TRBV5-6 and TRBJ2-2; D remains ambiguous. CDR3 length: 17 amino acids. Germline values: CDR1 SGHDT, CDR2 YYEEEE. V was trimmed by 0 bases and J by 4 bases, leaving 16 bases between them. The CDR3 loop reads CASSLDRSLFGTGELFF. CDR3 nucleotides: TGTGCCAGCAGCTTGGATAGGAGCCTGTTCGGCACCGGGGAGCTGTTTTTT.

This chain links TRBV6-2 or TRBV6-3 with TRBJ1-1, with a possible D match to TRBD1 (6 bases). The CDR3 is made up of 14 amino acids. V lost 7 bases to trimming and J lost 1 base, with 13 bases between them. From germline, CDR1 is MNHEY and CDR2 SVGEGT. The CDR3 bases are TGTGCCAGCACGCTCAGGGGAAAGAACACTGAAGCTTTCTTT. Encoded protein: CASTLRGKNTEAFF.

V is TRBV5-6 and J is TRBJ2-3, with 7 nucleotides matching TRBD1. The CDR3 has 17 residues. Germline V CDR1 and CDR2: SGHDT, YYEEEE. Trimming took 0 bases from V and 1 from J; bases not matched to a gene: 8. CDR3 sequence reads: CASSLVRDSMRTDTQYF. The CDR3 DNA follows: TGTGCCAGCAGCTTGGTTAGGGACAGTATGCGCACAGATACGCAGTATTTT. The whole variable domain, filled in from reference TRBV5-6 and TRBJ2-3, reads DAGVTQSPTHLIKTRGQQVTLRCSPKSGHDTVSWYQQALGQGPQFIFQYYEEEERQRGNFPDRFSGHQFPNYSSELNVNALLLGDSALYLCASSLVRDSMRTDTQYFGPGTRLTVL.

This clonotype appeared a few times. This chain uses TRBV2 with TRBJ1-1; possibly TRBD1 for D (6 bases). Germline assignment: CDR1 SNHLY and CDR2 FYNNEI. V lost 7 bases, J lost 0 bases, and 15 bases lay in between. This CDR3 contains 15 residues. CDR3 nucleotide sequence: TGTGCCAGCACTGGACAGATACTAATGAACACTGAAGCTTTCTTT. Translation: CASTGQILMNTEAFF. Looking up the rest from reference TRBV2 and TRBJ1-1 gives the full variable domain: EPEVTQTPSHQVTQMGQEVILRCVPISNHLYFYWYRQILGQKVEFLVSFYNNEISEKSEIFDDQFSVERPDGSNFTLKIRSTKLEDSAMYFCASTGQILMNTEAFFGQGTRLTVV.

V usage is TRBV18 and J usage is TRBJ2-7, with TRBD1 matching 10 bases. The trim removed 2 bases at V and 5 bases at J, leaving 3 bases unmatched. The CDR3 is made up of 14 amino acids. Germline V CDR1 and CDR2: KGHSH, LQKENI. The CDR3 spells CASSPRTGGDEQYF. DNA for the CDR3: TGTGCCAGCTCACCAAGGACAGGGGGGGACGAGCAGTACTTC.

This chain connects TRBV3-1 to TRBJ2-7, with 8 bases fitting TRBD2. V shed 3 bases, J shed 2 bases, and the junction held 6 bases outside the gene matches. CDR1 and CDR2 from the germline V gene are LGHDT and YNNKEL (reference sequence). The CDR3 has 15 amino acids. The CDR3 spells CASSQSSGTTYEQYF. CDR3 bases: TGTGCCAGCAGCCAGAGTAGCGGGACCACCTACGAGCAGTACTTC.

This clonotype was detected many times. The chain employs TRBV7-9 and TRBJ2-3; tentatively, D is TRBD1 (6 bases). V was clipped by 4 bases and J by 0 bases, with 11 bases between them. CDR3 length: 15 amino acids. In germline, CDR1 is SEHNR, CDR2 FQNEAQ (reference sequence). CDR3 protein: CASSSRDTSTDTQYF. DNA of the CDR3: TGTGCCAGCAGCTCCCGGGACACTAGCACAGATACGCAGTATTTT.

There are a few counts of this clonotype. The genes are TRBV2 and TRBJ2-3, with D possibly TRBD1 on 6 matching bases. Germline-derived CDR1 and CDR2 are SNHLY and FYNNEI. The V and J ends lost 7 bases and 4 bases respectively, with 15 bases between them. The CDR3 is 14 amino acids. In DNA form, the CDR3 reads TGTGCCAGCACCCCACAGGGAGCTGCAGATACGCAGTATTTT. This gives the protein CASTPQGAADTQYF.

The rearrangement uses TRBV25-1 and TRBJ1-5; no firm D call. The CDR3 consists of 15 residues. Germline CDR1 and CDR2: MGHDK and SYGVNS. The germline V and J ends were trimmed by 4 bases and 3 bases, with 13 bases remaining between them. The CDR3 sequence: CASSVGVGPNQPQHF. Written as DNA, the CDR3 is TGTGCCAGCAGTGTAGGCGTAGGACCCAATCAGCCCCAGCATTTT.

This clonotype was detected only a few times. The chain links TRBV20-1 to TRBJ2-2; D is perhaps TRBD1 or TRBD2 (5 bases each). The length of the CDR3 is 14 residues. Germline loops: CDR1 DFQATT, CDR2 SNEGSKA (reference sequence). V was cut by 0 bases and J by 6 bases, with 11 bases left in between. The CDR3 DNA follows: TGCAGTGCTAGAGAGATAGGGGACGCCGGGGAGCTGTTTTTT. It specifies CSAREIGDAGELFF.

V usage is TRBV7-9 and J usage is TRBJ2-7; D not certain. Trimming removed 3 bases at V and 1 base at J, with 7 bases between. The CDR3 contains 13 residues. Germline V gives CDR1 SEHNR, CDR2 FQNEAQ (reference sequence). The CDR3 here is CASSFPVSYEQYF. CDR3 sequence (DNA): TGTGCCAGCAGCTTCCCGGTATCCTACGAGCAGTACTTC.

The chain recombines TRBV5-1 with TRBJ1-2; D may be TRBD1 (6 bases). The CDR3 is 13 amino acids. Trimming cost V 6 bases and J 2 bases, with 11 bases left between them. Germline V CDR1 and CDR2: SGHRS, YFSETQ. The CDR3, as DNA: TGCGCCAGCAAGGGGGACCGGAACTATGGCTACACCTTC. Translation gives CASKGDRNYGYTF.

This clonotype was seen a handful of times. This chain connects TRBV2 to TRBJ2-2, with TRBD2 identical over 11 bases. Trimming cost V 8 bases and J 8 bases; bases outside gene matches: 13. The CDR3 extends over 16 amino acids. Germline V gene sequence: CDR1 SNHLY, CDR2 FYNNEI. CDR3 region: CASYRGTSGPWGELFF. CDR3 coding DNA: TGTGCCAGCTATAGAGGGACTAGCGGCCCTTGGGGGGAGCTGTTTTTT.

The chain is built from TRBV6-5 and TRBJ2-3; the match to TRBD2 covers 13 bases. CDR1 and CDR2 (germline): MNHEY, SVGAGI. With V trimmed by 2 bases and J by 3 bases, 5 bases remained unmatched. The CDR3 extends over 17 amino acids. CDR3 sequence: CASSYTGLAGATDTQYF. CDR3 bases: TGTGCCAGCAGTTACACCGGACTAGCGGGGGCGACAGATACGCAGTATTTT.

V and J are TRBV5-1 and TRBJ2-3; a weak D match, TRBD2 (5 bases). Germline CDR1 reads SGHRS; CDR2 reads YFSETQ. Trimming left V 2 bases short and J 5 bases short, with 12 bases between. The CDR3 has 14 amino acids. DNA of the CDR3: TGCGCCAGCAGCTTCCGCCTGGCGGGAGATACGCAGTATTTT. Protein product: CASSFRLAGDTQYF.